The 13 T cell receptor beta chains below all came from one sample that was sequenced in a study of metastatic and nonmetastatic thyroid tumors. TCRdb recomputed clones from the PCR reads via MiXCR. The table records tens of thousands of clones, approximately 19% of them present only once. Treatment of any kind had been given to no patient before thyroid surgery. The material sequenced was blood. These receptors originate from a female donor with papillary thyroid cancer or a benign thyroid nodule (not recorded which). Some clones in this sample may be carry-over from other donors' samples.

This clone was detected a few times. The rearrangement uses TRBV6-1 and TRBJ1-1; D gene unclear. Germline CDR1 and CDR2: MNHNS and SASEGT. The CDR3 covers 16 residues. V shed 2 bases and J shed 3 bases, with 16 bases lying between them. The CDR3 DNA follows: TGTGCCAGCAGTGAACTCGCGTTCGAAATGGACACTGAAGCTTTCTTT. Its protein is CASSELAFEMDTEAFF.

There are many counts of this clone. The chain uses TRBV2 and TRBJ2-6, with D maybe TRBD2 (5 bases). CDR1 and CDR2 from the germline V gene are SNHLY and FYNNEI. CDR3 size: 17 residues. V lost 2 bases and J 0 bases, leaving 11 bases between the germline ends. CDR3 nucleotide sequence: TGTGCCAGCAGTGAAAGGGAGATGGGCTCTGGGGCCAACGTCCTGACTTTC. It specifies CASSEREMGSGANVLTF.

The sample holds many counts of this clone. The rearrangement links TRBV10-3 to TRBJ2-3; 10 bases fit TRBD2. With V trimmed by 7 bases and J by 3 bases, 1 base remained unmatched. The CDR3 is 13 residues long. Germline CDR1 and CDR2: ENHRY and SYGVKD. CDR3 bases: TGTGCCATCAAGACTAGCGGGACAGATACGCAGTATTTT. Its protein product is CAIKTSGTDTQYF.

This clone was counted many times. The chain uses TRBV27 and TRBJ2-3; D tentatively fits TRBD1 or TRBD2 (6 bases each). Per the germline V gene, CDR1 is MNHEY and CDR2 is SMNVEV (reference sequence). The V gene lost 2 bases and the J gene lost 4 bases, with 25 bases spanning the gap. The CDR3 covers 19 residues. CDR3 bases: TGTGCCAGCAGTTTAAGACCCACCCAGGGGCGGCGGGGCGCAGATACGCAGTATTTT. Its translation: CASSLRPTQGRRGADTQYF.

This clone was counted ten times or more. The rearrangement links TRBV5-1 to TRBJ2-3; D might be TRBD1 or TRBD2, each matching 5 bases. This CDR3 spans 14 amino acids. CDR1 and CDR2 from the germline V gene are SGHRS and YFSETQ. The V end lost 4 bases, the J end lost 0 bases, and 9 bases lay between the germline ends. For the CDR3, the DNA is TGCGCCAGCAGCCGGGACCAAAGCACAGATACGCAGTATTTT. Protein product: CASSRDQSTDTQYF. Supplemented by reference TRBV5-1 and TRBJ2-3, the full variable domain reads KAGVTQTPRYLIKTRGQQVTLSCSPISGHRSVSWYQQTPGQGLQFLFEYFSETQRNKGNFPGRFSGRQFSNSRSEMNVSTLELGDSALYLCASSRDQSTDTQYFGPGTRLTVL.

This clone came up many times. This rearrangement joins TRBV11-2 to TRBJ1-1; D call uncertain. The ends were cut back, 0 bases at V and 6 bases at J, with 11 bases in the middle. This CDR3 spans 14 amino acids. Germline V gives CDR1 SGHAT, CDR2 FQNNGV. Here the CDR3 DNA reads TGTGCCAGCAGCTTAGAGGGATTGGGTGCTGAAGCTTTCTTT. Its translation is CASSLEGLGAEAFF.

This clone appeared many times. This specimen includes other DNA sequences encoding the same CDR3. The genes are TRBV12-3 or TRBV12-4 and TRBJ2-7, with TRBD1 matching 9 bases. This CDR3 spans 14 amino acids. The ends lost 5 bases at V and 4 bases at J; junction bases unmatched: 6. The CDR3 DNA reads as TGTGCCAGCAGTACCGGGACAGGGCGTTACGAGCAGTACTTC. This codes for CASSTGTGRYEQYF.

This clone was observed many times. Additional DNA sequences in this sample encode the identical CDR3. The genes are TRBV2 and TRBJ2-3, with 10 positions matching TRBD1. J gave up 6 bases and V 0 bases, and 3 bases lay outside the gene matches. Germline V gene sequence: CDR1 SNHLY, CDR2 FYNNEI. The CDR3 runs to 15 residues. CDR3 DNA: TGTGCCAGCAGTGAAGCGGGACAGGGGATGGATACGCAGTATTTT. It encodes CASSEAGQGMDTQYF.

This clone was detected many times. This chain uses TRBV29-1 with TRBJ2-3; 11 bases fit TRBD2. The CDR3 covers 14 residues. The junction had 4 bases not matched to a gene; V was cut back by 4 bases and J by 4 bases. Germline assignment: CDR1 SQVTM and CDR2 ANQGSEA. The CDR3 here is CSVGGLAGADTQYF. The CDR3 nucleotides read TGCAGCGTTGGAGGACTAGCGGGCGCAGATACGCAGTATTTT.

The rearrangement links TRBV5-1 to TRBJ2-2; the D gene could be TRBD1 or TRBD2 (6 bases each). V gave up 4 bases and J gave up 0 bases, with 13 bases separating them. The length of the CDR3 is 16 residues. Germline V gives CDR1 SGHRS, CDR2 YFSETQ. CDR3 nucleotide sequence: TGCGCCAGCAGCCCGGGGGCGCATACGAACACCGGGGAGCTGTTTTTT. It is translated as CASSPGAHTNTGELFF.

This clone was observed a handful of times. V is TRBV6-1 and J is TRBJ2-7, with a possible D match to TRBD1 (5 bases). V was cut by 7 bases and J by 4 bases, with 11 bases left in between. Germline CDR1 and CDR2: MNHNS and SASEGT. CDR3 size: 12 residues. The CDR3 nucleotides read TGTGCCAGCATATCTGGACATTACGAGCAGTACTTC. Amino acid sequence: CASISGHYEQYF.

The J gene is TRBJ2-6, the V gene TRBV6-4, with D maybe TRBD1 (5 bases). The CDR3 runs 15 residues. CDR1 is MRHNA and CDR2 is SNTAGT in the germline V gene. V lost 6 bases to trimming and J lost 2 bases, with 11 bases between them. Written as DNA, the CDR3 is TGTGCCAGCAGCAAGGGGTCTGCTGGGGCCAACGTCCTGACTTTC. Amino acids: CASSKGSAGANVLTF.

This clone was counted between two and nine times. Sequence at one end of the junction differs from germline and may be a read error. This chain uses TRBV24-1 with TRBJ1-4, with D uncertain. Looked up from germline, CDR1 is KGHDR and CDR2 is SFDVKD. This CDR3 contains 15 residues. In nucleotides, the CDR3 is TGTGCGACCAGTGATGGGTCTGAAACTAATGAAAAACTGTTTTTT. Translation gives CATSDGSETNEKLFF.